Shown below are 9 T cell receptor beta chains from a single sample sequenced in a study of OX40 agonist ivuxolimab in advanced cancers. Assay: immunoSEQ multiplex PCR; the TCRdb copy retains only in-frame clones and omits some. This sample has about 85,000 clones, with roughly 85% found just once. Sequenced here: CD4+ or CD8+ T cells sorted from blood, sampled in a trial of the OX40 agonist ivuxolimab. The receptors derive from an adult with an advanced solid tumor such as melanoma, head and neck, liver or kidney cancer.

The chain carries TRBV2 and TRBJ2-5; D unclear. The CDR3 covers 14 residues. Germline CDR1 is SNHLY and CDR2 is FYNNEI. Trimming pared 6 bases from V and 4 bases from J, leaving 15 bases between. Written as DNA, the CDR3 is TGTGCCAGCAGGGGGTGGTCGGGTGGAGAGACCCAGTACTTC. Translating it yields CASRGWSGGETQYF.

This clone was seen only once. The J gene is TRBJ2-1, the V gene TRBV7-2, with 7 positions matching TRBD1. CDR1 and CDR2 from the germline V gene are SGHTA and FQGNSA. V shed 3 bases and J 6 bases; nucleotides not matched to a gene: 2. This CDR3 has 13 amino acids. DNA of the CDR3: TGTGCCAGCAGCTTGGACAGGCCCAATGAGCAGTTCTTC. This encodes CASSLDRPNEQFF.

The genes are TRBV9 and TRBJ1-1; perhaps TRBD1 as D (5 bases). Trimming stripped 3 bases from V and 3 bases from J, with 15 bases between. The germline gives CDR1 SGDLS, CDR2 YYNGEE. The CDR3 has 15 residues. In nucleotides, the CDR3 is TGTGCCAGCAGCGGCCGGGACCTAGGGGACACTGAAGCTTTCTTT. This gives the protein CASSGRDLGDTEAFF.

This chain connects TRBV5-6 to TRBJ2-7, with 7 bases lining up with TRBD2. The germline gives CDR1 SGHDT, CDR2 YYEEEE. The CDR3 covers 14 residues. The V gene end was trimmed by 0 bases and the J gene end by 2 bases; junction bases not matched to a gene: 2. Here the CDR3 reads CASSLVAGAYEQYF. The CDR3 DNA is TGTGCCAGCAGCTTGGTTGCGGGGGCCTACGAGCAGTACTTC.

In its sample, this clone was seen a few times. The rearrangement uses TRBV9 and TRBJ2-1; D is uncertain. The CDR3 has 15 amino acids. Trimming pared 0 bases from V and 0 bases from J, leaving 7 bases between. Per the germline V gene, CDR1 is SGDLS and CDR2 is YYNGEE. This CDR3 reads CASSVVPSSYNEQFF. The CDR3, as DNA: TGTGCCAGCAGCGTAGTCCCGAGCTCCTACAATGAGCAGTTCTTC.

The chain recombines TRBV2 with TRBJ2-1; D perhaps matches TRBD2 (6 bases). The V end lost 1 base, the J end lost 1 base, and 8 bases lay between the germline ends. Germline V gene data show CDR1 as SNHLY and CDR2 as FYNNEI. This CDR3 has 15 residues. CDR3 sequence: CASSEETSSYNEQFF. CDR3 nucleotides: TGTGCCAGCAGTGAAGAGACTAGTTCCTACAATGAGCAGTTCTTC.

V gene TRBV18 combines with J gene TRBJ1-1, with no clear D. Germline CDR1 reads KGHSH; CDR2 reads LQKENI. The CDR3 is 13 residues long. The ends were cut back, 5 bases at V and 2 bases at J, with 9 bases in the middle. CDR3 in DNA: TGTGCCAGCTCAAGGCAGGCCAACACTGAAGCTTTCTTT. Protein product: CASSRQANTEAFF.

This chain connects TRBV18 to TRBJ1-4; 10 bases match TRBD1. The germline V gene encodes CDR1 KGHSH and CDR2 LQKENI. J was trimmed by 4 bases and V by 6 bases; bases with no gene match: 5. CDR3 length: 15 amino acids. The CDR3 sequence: CASSGTGAGNEKLFF. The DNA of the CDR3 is TGTGCCAGCTCGGGGACAGGGGCCGGTAATGAAAAACTGTTTTTT.

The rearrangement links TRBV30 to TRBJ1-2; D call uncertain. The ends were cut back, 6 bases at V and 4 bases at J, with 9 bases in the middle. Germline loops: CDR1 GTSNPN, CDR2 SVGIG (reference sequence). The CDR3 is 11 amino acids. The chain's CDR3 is CACRVGYGYTF. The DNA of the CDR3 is TGTGCCTGTCGGGTGGGCTATGGCTACACCTTC.